This paragraph reports one T cell receptor beta chain. These data are taken from a study of glioma-infiltrating T cells after dendritic cell vaccination. V lost 8 bases and J lost 0, with 8 bases in between. The CDR3 length is 14 residues. Germline values: CDR1 MNHEY, CDR2 SVGAGI. TCRdb's table, derived via immunoSEQ multiplex PCR, lists solely in-frame clones and lacks some. The sample holds 80,000 to 95,000 clones, about 84% seen once. The gene calls are TRBV6-5 and TRBJ2-6; D is undetermined. Sequences were derived from blood, sampled before dendritic cell vaccination. This clonotype was sampled from a human donor with glioblastoma. CDR3 loop: CASGRPSGANVLTF. The CDR3 DNA reads as TGTGCCAGCGGGCGTCCCTCTGGGGCCAACGTCCTGACTTTC.